This T cell receptor beta chain is drawn from a study of CD8 T cells in ankylosing spondylitis. Study-level findings and limits: Disease-associated clonotypes exhibited CD8+ identity and were relatively infrequent in peripheral blood. Several of the motif variants were reported before in synovial fluid and blood from reactive arthritis. For ankylosing spondylitis blood, a TCR beta motif of seven to nine highly homologous variants appeared characteristic.

V dropped 3 bases and J dropped 0 bases, with 10 bases sitting between them. This CDR3 has 15 residues. The germline V gene has CDR1 SEHNR and CDR2 FQNEAQ (reference sequence). This clonotype was observed a few times. Its antigen remains unknown. Using quantitative 5'-RACE with molecular barcodes, the authors made TCR beta libraries. TCRdb reprocessed the 5' RACE reads via MiXCR and lists one record per CDR3 protein. This sample has over 200,000 distinct CDR3 sequences, with approximately 20% found just once. The sequencing sample was made of blood, either unsorted or a sorted T cell fraction (not recorded which). The genes are TRBV7-9 and TRBJ2-3; D may be TRBD2 (6 bases). The sequence derives from a male donor with ankylosing spondylitis. This CDR3 reads CASSFSGPSTDTQYF. Here the CDR3 DNA reads TGTGCCAGCAGCTTTAGCGGCCCTAGCACAGATACGCAGTATTTT.